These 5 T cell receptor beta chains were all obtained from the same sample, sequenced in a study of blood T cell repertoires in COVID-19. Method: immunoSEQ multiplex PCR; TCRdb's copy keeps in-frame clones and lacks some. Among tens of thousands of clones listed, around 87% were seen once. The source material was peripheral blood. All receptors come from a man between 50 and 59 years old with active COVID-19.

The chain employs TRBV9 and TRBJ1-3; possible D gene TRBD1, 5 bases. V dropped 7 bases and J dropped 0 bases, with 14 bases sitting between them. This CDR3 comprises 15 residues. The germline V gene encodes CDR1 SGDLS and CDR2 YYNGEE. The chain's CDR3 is CASSWGQGSGNTIYF. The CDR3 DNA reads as TGTGCCAGCTCGTGGGGCCAGGGCTCTGGAAACACCATATATTTT.

The CDR3 here is CAISEGAGEREQYF. Here the CDR3 DNA reads TGTGCCATCAGTGAAGGAGCGGGAGAAAGGGAGCAGTACTTC. The chain employs TRBV10-3 and TRBJ2-7; TRBD2 agrees at 8 bases. This CDR3 spans 14 amino acids. Looked up from germline, CDR1 is ENHRY and CDR2 is SYGVKD. With V trimmed by 3 bases and J by 7 bases, 8 bases remained unmatched.

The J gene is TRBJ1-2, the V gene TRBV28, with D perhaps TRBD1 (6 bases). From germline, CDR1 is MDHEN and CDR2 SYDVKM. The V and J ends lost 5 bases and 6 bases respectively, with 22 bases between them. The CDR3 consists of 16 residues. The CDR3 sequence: CASSQRQVQGVDGYTF. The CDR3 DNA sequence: TGTGCCAGCAGTCAGAGACAGGTCCAAGGCGTGGATGGCTACACCTTC.

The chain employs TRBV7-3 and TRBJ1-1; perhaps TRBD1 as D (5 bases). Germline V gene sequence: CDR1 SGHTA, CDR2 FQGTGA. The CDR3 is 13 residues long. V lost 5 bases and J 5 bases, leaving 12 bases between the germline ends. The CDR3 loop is CASSTTGGTEAFF. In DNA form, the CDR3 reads TGTGCCAGCAGCACAACCGGGGGAACTGAAGCTTTCTTT.

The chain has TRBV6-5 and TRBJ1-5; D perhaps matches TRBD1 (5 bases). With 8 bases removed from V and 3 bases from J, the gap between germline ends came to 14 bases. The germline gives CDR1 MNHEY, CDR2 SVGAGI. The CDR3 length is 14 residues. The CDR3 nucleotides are TGTGCCAGCGGGGGGATCGGGCCCAATCAGCCCCAGCATTTT. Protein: CASGGIGPNQPQHF.